These T cell receptor beta chains were read from a single sample in a study of blood T cell repertoires in COVID-19. Assay: immunoSEQ multiplex PCR; the TCRdb copy retains only in-frame clones and omits some. Among 200,000 to 250,000 clones, about nine tenths were seen once, and the ten largest hold 2.7%. Input material: peripheral blood. These receptors were obtained from a woman in her fifties or sixties with acute or convalescent COVID-19. CDR3s include the opening cysteine and the closing phenylalanine or tryptophan. A D gene is named only where the DNA matches it firmly. A row's size may be missing; if present it is once, few, many or a size class.

>TRBV15|TRBJ2-3|NA|NA
TGTGCCACCAGCAGAGATAAGGGGCCAGATACGCAGTATTTT
CATSRDKGPDTQYF
>TRBV7-8|TRBJ1-4|NA|NA
TGTGCCAGCAGCTCCATTTGGGGCTTGGAGGAAAAACTGTTTTTT
CASSSIWGLEEKLFF
>TRBV7-6|TRBJ2-2|NA|NA
TGTGCCAGCAGCTTAGCGGGAGCGAACACCGGGGAGCTGTTTTTT
CASSLAGANTGELFF
>TRBV5-5|TRBJ1-4|NA|NA
TGTGCCAGCAGCCTACAGGGCTCTAATGAAAAACTGTTTTTT
CASSLQGSNEKLFF
>TRBV30|TRBJ2-3|once|NA
TGTGCCTGGAGTAGAGAGTTCTCAGATACGCAGTATTTT
CAWSREFSDTQYF
>TRBV4-3|TRBJ2-2|NA|TRBD2
TGCGCCAGCAGCCAATCGGGTCCGCGACTAGCGGGAGGAATCAGGGAGCTGTTTTTT
CASSQSGPRLAGGIRELFF
>TRBV4-3|TRBJ2-3|NA|TRBD1
TGCGCCAGCAGCCAATCTCCGGGACAGGAAAAAGGAGATACGCAGTATTTT
CASSQSPGQEKGDTQYF
>TRBV28|TRBJ2-7|NA|TRBD1
TGTGCCAGCAGGAGGACAGGGGGTTTATACGAGCAGTACTTC
CASRRTGGLYEQYF
>TRBV6-5|TRBJ1-4|NA|TRBD1
TGTGCCAGCCGTAGGACAGGTGTTAATGAAAAACTGTTTTTT
CASRRTGVNEKLFF
>TRBV29-1|TRBJ1-4|NA|NA
TGCAGCGTTGGTACAGGAGGGGCTAATGAAAAACTGTTTTTT
CSVGTGGANEKLFF
>TRBV5-6|TRBJ1-1|NA|TRBD1
TGTGCCAGCAGCTTGGGAAGGACAGGTGTGGTAAACACTGAAGCTTTCTTT
CASSLGRTGVVNTEAFF
>TRBV5-6|TRBJ2-3|NA|NA
TGTGCCAGCAGCCCCCGACAACGCACAGATACGCAGTATTTT
CASSPRQRTDTQYF
>TRBV18|TRBJ1-1|NA|NA
TGTGCCAGCTCACCACCGGTTGGGCGGGTGAACACTGAAGCTTTCTTT
CASSPPVGRVNTEAFF
>TRBV6-1|TRBJ2-3|NA|TRBD1
TGTGCCAGCAGTGACGGGACAGCGGATACGCAGTATTTT
CASSDGTADTQYF
>TRBV19|TRBJ2-7|NA|NA
TGTGCCAGTAGTATAACAGGCTCCCCCTACGAGCAGTACTTC
CASSITGSPYEQYF
>TRBV6-6|TRBJ1-5|NA|TRBD1
TGTGCCAGCAGCCGATCGACAGGGAGTAGGGGCAATCAGCCCCAGCATTTT
CASSRSTGSRGNQPQHF
>TRBV29-1|TRBJ2-7|NA|NA
TGCAGCGTTGAAGATGGGGGGACTGACTACGAGCAGTACTTC
CSVEDGGTDYEQYF
>TRBV4-2|TRBJ1-1|NA|NA
TGTGCCAGCAGCCAAGATCTAGTAGCTGAAGCTTTCTTT
CASSQDLVAEAFF
>TRBV6-1|TRBJ1-2|NA|TRBD1
TGTGCCAGCAGAGAAAAGACAGGGTCACAGTTTGGCTCTTATGGCTACACCTTC
CASREKTGSQFGSYGYTF
>TRBV6-5|TRBJ1-4|NA|NA
TGTGCCGGAGGTCGGGGAACTAATGAAAAACTGTTTTTT
CAGGRGTNEKLFF
>TRBV10-3|TRBJ1-1|NA|NA
TGTGCCATCAGTGAAACAAGAATGAACACTGAAGCTTTCTTT
CAISETRMNTEAFF
>TRBV7-2|TRBJ2-7|NA|NA
TGTGCCAGCAGCCGCCTCTGGGGAGCGTACGAGCAGTACTTC
CASSRLWGAYEQYF